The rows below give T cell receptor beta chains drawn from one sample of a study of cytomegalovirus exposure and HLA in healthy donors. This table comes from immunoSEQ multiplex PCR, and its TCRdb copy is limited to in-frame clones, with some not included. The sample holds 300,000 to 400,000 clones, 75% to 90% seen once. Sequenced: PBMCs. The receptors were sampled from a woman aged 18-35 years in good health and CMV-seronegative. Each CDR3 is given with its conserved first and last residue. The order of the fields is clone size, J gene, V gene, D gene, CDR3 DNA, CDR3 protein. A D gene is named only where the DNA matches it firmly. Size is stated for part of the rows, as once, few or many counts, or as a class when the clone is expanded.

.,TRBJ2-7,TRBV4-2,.,TGTGCCAGCAGCCAAGAGGGGCAGGGGATATACGAGCAGTACTTC,CASSQEGQGIYEQYF
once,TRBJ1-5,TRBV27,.,TGTGCCAGCAGCCTCGGACAGTCGGGACAGCCCCAGCATTTT,CASSLGQSGQPQHF
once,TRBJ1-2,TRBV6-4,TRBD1,TGTGCCAGCAGCTTGACAGGGGTAGGCGGCTACACCTTC,CASSLTGVGGYTF
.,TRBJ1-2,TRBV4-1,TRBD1,TGCGCCAGCAGCCAAGATCCCGAGTGGTCCAGGGGGCTCGATGGCTACACCTTC,CASSQDPEWSRGLDGYTF
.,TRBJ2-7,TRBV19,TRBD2,TGTGCCAGTAGTAGATCGGGACTAGCGGACTACTACGAGCAGTACTTC,CASSRSGLADYYEQYF
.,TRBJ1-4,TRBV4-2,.,TGTGCCAGCAGCCAAGATCATTTGGGAGCAACTAATGAAAAACTGTTTTTT,CASSQDHLGATNEKLFF
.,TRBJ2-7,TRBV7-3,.,TGTGCCAGCTCAAGCTCCGGGGGCTACGAGCAGTACTTC,CASSSSGGYEQYF
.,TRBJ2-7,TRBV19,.,TGTGCCAGTACCCCGGGTCCACGCTCCTACGAGCAGTACTTC,CASTPGPRSYEQYF
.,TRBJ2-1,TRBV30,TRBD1,TGTGCCTGGGATACAGGGGGGAATGAGCAGTTCTTC,CAWDTGGNEQFF
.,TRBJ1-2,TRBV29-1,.,TGCAGCGTTGATTTCCCCAACGAGGTCGGCTACACCTTC,CSVDFPNEVGYTF
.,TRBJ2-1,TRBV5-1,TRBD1,TGCGCCAGCAGCCTAACGACAGGGGGACGGCGAGGCGAGCAGTTCTTC,CASSLTTGGRRGEQFF
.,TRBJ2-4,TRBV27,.,TGTGCCAGCAGGGAGGGGTTAGCCAAAAACATTCAGTACTTC,CASREGLAKNIQYF
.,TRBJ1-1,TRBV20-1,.,TGCAGTGCTAGAATGGGGGGTGAAGCTTTCTTT,CSARMGGEAFF
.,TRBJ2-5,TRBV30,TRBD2,TGTGCCTGGTCGGGGGGGCTTGCAGAGACCCAGTACTTC,CAWSGGLAETQYF
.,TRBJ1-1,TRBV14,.,TGTGCCAGCAGTTGGCAGAACACTGAAGCTTTCTTT,CASSWQNTEAFF
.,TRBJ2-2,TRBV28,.,TGTGCCAGCAGTTTAGGCAGCCAGGGAACCGGGGAGCTGTTTTTT,CASSLGSQGTGELFF
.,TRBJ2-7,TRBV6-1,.,TGTGCCAGCAACGGGGGTGCCGAGCAGTACTTC,CASNGGAEQYF
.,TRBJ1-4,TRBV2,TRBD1,TGTGCCAGCAGGCGACAGGGGGTTTCTAATGAAAAACTGTTTTTT,CASRRQGVSNEKLFF
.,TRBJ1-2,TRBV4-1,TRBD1,TGCGCCAGCAGCCAAGATCAAGGGGGCTGGAACTATGGCTACACCTTC,CASSQDQGGWNYGYTF
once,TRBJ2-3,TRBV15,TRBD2,TGTGCCACCAGCAGAGATGGCGGGGGTATTACAGATACGCAGTATTTT,CATSRDGGGITDTQYF
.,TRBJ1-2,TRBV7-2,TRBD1,TGTGCCAGCAGCTTATGGGGCAGGGGGGAAAATGGCTACACCTTC,CASSLWGRGENGYTF
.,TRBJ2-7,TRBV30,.,TGTGCCTGGAGGGGGGGACCCACCGACGTCTACGAGCAGTACTTC,CAWRGGPTDVYEQYF
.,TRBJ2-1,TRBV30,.,TGTGCCTGGAGCACTTCCTCCCAACCGGCTCGGAGGGGGCAGTTCTTC,CAWSTSSQPARRGQFF
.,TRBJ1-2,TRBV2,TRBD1,TGTGCCACCACGACAGGGGGCCGGAGCTATGGCTACACCTTC,CATTTGGRSYGYTF
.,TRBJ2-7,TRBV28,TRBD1,TGTGCCAGCAGTTCGGGACAGGGTATTGAAAACGAGCAGTACTTC,CASSSGQGIENEQYF
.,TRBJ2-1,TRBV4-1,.,TGCGCCAGCAGCCAAGATGGCGGTATAGCGCCTTACAATGAGCAGTTCTTC,CASSQDGGIAPYNEQFF
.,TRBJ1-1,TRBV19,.,TGTGCCACCCGAGATATGAACACTGAAGCTTTCTTT,CATRDMNTEAFF
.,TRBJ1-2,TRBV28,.,TGTGCCAGCGGGTTCGCGGGAGGAGTATTGGGCTACACCTTC,CASGFAGGVLGYTF
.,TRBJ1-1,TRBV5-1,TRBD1,TGCGCCAGCAGCTTCAGGGGGCAGAAACCAGCTTTCTTT,CASSFRGQKPAFF
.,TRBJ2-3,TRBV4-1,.,TGCGCCAGCAGCCAACGGACAGTCGCCCCAGATACGCAGTATTTT,CASSQRTVAPDTQYF
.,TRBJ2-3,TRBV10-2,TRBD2,TGCGCCAGCAGGGTAGCGGGAGGGATAGATACGCAGTATTTT,CASRVAGGIDTQYF
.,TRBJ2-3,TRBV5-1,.,TGCGCCAGCAGCTTGGACGCCGGGGGCACAGATACGCAGTATTTT,CASSLDAGGTDTQYF
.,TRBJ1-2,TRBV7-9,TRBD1,TGTGCCAGCAGTTCCGACAGGGACTATGGCTACACCTTC,CASSSDRDYGYTF
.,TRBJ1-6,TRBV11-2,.,TGTGCCAGCAGCCCAAGGGGCTATAATTCACCCCTCCACTTT,CASSPRGYNSPLHF
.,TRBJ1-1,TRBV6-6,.,TGTGCCAGCAGTTACGTGGGGGCGGACACTGAAGCTTTCTTT,CASSYVGADTEAFF
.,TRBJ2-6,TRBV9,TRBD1,TGTGCCAGCAGCCCTAAGACAGGGGTGGGGGCCAACGTCCTGACTTTC,CASSPKTGVGANVLTF
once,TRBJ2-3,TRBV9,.,TGTGCCAGCAGCGAAACAGGGCGCTCTAGCACAGATACGCAGTATTTT,CASSETGRSSTDTQYF
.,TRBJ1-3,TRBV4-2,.,TGTGCCAGCAGCCAAATTAGGCGGGGCTCTGGAAACACCATATATTTT,CASSQIRRGSGNTIYF
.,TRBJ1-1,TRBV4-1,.,TGCGCCAGCAGCCAAGATAGCAGAGCGAACACTGAAGCTTTCTTT,CASSQDSRANTEAFF
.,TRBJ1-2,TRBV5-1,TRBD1,TGCGCCAGCAGCTTGGGGCAGGGGGCTAACTATGGCTACACCTTC,CASSLGQGANYGYTF
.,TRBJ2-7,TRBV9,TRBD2,TGTGCCAGCAGCGTAGGGAGCGGGAGCTACGAGCAGTACTTC,CASSVGSGSYEQYF
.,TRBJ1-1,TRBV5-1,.,TGCGCCAGCACCCTCGACAGCCTTAACACTGAAGCTTTCTTT,CASTLDSLNTEAFF
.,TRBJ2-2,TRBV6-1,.,TGTGCCAGCCGCCCATCGGGAGCGAACACCGGGGAGCTGTTTTTT,CASRPSGANTGELFF
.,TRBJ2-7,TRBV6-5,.,TGTGCCAGCAGTTACCTGGGGGGGCCCTACGAGCAGTACTTC,CASSYLGGPYEQYF
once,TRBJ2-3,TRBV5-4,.,TGTGCCAGCAGCTTGCGTCCCCTCACAGGGGAGGTGGCAGATACGCAGTATTTT,CASSLRPLTGEVADTQYF